These 10 T cell receptor beta chains share one sample of origin, sequenced in a study of blood T cell repertoires in COVID-19. Sequenced by immunoSEQ multiplex PCR; TCRdb stores in-frame clones only, minus some. The table includes about 300,000 clones, approximately 91% detected once. Sequencing was performed on PBMCs or T cells enriched from blood (not recorded which). The receptor set was obtained from a middle-aged woman who had recovered from COVID-19.

The chain is built from TRBV30 and TRBJ1-2; a weak D match, TRBD1 (6 bases). Trimming left V 0 bases short and J 7 bases short, with 12 bases between. CDR3 length: 13 residues. Per germline, CDR1 GTSNPN and CDR2 SVGIG (reference sequence). As DNA, the CDR3 is TGTGCCTGGAGTGTATGGGGGGGCGGTGGCTACACCTTC. Residues: CAWSVWGGGGYTF. Full variable domain (outside the CDR3, taken from reference TRBV30 and TRBJ1-2): SQTIHQWPATLVQPVGSPLSLECTVEGTSNPNLYWYRQAAGRGLQLLFYSVGIGQISSEVPQNLSASRPQDRQFILSSKKLLLSDSGFYLCAWSVWGGGGYTFGSGTRLTVV.

This chain connects TRBV2 to TRBJ1-1; D gene unclear. Between the trimmed V and J ends, which lost 0 bases and 5 bases, there was a span of 10 bases. The CDR3 covers 14 residues. Germline V gene sequence: CDR1 SNHLY, CDR2 FYNNEI. The CDR3 DNA is TGTGCCAGCAGTGAAGCGCCACTGAGGACTGAAGCTTTCTTT. This encodes CASSEAPLRTEAFF.

This clone was counted at least ten times. This chain uses TRBV18 with TRBJ1-1; D is perhaps TRBD1 (5 bases). Germline loops: CDR1 KGHSH, CDR2 LQKENI. V lost 2 bases and J lost 11, with 18 bases in between. The CDR3 runs 14 residues. CDR3 in amino acids: CASSPSGTFGRAFF. Here the CDR3 DNA reads TGTGCCAGCTCACCATCAGGGACTTTCGGAAGGGCTTTCTTT.

The chain employs TRBV30 and TRBJ1-5; 10 nucleotides match TRBD1. The CDR3 runs to 15 residues. Losses at the gene ends were 5 bases for V and 5 bases for J; bases not matched to a gene: 9. From germline, CDR1 is GTSNPN and CDR2 SVGIG (reference sequence). In nucleotides, the CDR3 is TGTGCCTGGGACACCGGGACAGGGGAACATCAGCCCCAGCATTTT. Protein product: CAWDTGTGEHQPQHF.

The chain joins TRBV30 to TRBJ1-5; D gene ambiguous. The CDR3 has 14 residues. Trimming cost V 0 bases and J 0 bases, with 6 bases left between them. Germline CDR1 reads GTSNPN; CDR2 reads SVGIG (reference sequence). CDR3 sequence reads: CAWSVGDSNQPQHF. The CDR3 DNA sequence: TGTGCCTGGAGTGTCGGAGATAGCAATCAGCCCCAGCATTTT.

This CDR3 is CASSLGSGLDGYTF. Here the CDR3 DNA reads TGCGCCAGCAGCTTGGGATCAGGATTGGATGGCTACACCTTC. The chain recombines TRBV5-1 with TRBJ1-2; D remains unclear. The CDR3 sequence is 14 residues long. Deletions cut 0 bases from V and 6 bases from J, with 12 bases between. CDR1 and CDR2 (germline): SGHRS, YFSETQ.

The V and J genes are TRBV24-1 and TRBJ2-2; 11 positions match TRBD1. Per the germline V gene, CDR1 is KGHDR and CDR2 is SFDVKD. After removal of 2 bases from V and 4 bases from J, the junction contained 5 bases not matched to a gene. The CDR3 is made up of 17 amino acids. For the CDR3, the DNA is TGTGCCACCAGTGATTACACCGGGACAGGGGGCACCGGGGAGCTGTTTTTT. Translated, it gives CATSDYTGTGGTGELFF.

This clone was counted once. Additional DNA sequences in this sample encode the identical CDR3. V usage is TRBV2 and J usage is TRBJ2-7; 7 bases are shared with TRBD2. CDR1 and CDR2 (germline): SNHLY, FYNNEI. The V segment lost 8 bases and the J segment 0 bases; nucleotides outside the gene matches: 1. The CDR3 is 12 residues long. The CDR3 sequence is CASRGDSYEQYF. In DNA form, the CDR3 reads TGTGCCAGCCGGGGGGACTCCTACGAGCAGTACTTC.

V and J are TRBV24-1 and TRBJ2-3, with D possibly matching TRBD2 (6 bases). Germline CDR1 KGHDR, CDR2 SFDVKD. Trimming left V 4 bases short and J 3 bases short, with 13 bases between. This CDR3 has 15 residues. The CDR3 DNA reads as TGTGCCACCAGTGAGCATATCGGGGGAACAGATACGCAGTATTTT. This gives the protein CATSEHIGGTDTQYF.

This chain's CDR3 is CATTEGGEQYF. In DNA, the CDR3 is TGTGCCACCACAGAGGGTGGGGAGCAGTACTTC. The J gene is TRBJ2-7, the V gene TRBV19; tentative D call: TRBD2 (5 bases). Germline V gives CDR1 LNHDA, CDR2 SQIVND (reference sequence). The CDR3 extends over 11 amino acids. V was cut by 10 bases and J by 7 bases, with 14 bases left in between.